This T cell receptor (beta chain) originates from a study of blood T cell repertoires in COVID-19. As for the study in general: In each case, the material was cDNA or gDNA derived from T cells, B-cell-depleted T cells, or PBMCs.

This clone appeared many times. Participant ages covered about 18 to 100 years across some 25 US areas. Two consecutive negative NP/OP PCR tests, clearance, or resolved symptoms defined Cohort 3 recovery. The CDR3 extends over 16 amino acids. Original methodology: Cell counts per sample came from amplifying reference gene primers. The method was immunoSEQ multiplex PCR; TCRdb's version includes in-frame clones alone and lacks a portion of them. That table gives V, J and clone size, and the DNA gave D and trimming. The sample holds 150,000 to 250,000 clones; around 90% are singletons and the top ten take 2% to 2.5%.

The sequence was obtained from a woman in her twenties or thirties who had recovered from COVID-19. The V call is TRBV21-1, the J call TRBJ2-2; the tabulated D call, TRBD2, remains unverified against the DNA. TRBV21-1 is a pseudogene segment. Source material: PBMCs or T cells enriched from blood (not recorded which). The CDR3 bases are TGTGCCAGCAGCAAAGGGAGGGATTTAAACACCGGGGAGCTGTTTTTT. Amino acids: CASSKGRDLNTGELFF.